What follows are 3 T cell receptor beta chains derived from one specimen sequenced in a study of cytomegalovirus exposure and HLA in healthy donors (dated by TCRdb to the late 2010s). Library preparation used the immunoSEQ multiplex PCR assay. The multiplex PCR relied on a mix of 60 forward primers for TCR Vbeta segments and 13 reverse primers for TCR Jbeta segments. TCRdb mirrors the immuneACCESS table, restricted to in-frame sequences. Some clones are absent from its copies; in checked studies, under half trace to an unresolved V gene, and the reason for the others is unknown. The sample table records about 97,000 clones; less than 85% of these occur just once. The ten largest clones add up to about 2.5% of the sample. Sequencing was performed on PBMCs. These receptors all stem from a man aged 40-49 years in good health and CMV-seronegative.

V and J are TRBV19 and TRBJ2-2, with D unclear. The CDR3 extends over 13 amino acids. Trimming left V 9 bases short and J 6 bases short, with 14 bases between. Germline lookup yields CDR1 LNHDA and CDR2 SQIVND (reference sequence). CDR3 region: CASRPGVAGELFF. The CDR3 coding sequence is TGTGCCAGCCGGCCAGGCGTCGCCGGGGAGCTGTTTTTT. Full variable domain (missing parts from reference TRBV19 and TRBJ2-2): DGGITQSPKYLFRKEGQNVTLSCEQNLNHDAMYWYRQDPGQGLRLIYYSQIVNDFQKGDIAEGYSVSREKKESFPLTVTSAQKNPTAFYLCASRPGVAGELFFGEGSRLTVL.

This chain joins TRBV29-1 and TRBJ1-1, with 7 nucleotides matching TRBD1. V shed 8 bases, J shed 1 base, and the junction held 13 bases outside the gene matches. Germline CDR1 is SQVTM and CDR2 is ANQGSEA. The CDR3 runs to 15 residues. CDR3 DNA sequence: TGCAGCTCAATACATAGGGGGCTCGGGAACACTGAAGCTTTCTTT. Encoded protein: CSSIHRGLGNTEAFF.

This chain uses TRBV29-1 with TRBJ1-1, with a possible D match to TRBD1 (5 bases). In germline, CDR1 is SQVTM, CDR2 ANQGSEA. The CDR3 consists of 13 residues. With 2 bases removed from V and 1 base from J, the gap between germline ends came to 8 bases. The CDR3 reads CSVESQGNTEAFF. Here the CDR3 DNA reads TGCAGCGTTGAATCCCAGGGGAACACTGAAGCTTTCTTT. Full variable domain (remainder filled in from reference TRBV29-1 and TRBJ1-1): SAVISQKPSRDICQRGTSLTIQCQVDSQVTMMFWYRQQPGQSLTLIATANQGSEATYESGFVIDKFPISRPNLTFSTLTVSNMSPEDSSIYLCSVESQGNTEAFFGQGTRLTVV.